The 19 T cell receptor beta chains given below trace back to one sample, sequenced in a study of T cells in Graves' hyperthyroidism and ophthalmopathy. It was RNA transcripts that yielded the amplified TCR beta CDR3 regions. First-round RT-PCR of the TCR CDR3 relied on the HTBI primer set. TCRdb re-called the multiplex PCR reads with MiXCR, one entry per CDR3 protein. This table holds 500,000 to 650,000 distinct CDR3 sequences, 40% to 55% found once. Source material: peripheral blood or thyroid tissue (not recorded which). The origin of the receptors is an adult woman with Graves' disease, either hyperthyroidism or ophthalmopathy (not recorded which).

The chain joins TRBV7-9 to TRBJ2-7; 9 positions agree with TRBD2. Germline trimming cut 4 bases from V and 7 bases from J; bases unmatched to any gene: 8. This CDR3 spans 14 amino acids. Germline V lookup: CDR1 SEHNR, CDR2 FQNEAQ (reference sequence). The CDR3 sequence is CASSSDGTSIEQYF. CDR3 DNA sequence: TGTGCCAGCAGCTCTGACGGGACTAGCATTGAGCAGTACTTC.

This clonotype has just one count. One junction end disagrees with the germline gene, perhaps due to a read error. This chain connects TRBV7-2 to TRBJ1-4; 9 bases agree with TRBD1. The length of the CDR3 is 16 residues. Germline CDR1 and CDR2: SGHTA and FQGNSA. CDR3 loop: CASSHIPGQGNEKLFF. CDR3 coding DNA: TGCGCCAGCAGCCACATACCGGGACAGGGTAATGAAAAACTGTTTTTT.

This clonotype was seen ten or more times. The chain links TRBV7-9 to TRBJ2-3; weak D call: TRBD2 (5 bases). CDR3 length: 18 amino acids. Trimming cost V 5 bases and J 4 bases, with 25 bases left between them. The germline V gene encodes CDR1 SEHNR and CDR2 FQNEAQ (reference sequence). CDR3 sequence (DNA): TGTGCCAGCAGCCGCCTGAACCTAGCAGTTGTAGGCGCAGATACGCAGTATTTT. It encodes CASSRLNLAVVGADTQYF.

This clonotype was found many times. The chain is built from TRBV7-3 and TRBJ2-2, with D uncertain. V dropped 5 bases and J dropped 1 base, with 11 bases sitting between them. CDR3 length: 15 residues. Germline lookup yields CDR1 SGHTA and CDR2 FQGTGA. The DNA for the CDR3 is TGTGCCAGCAGCCCAGGCAGGATGAACACCGGGGAGCTGTTTTTT. Residues: CASSPGRMNTGELFF. Full variable domain (outside the CDR3, taken from reference TRBV7-3 and TRBJ2-2): GAGVSQTPSNKVTEKGKYVELRCDPISGHTALYWYRQSLGQGPEFLIYFQGTGAADDSGLPNDRFFAVRPEGSVSTLKIQRTERGDSAVYLCASSPGRMNTGELFFGEGSRLTVL.

The chain links TRBV7-4 to TRBJ2-7; 9 nucleotides line up with TRBD2. From germline, CDR1 is SGHVT and CDR2 SQSDAQ. V shed 1 base and J 4 bases; nucleotides not matched to a gene: 2. The CDR3 consists of 14 residues. CDR3 nucleotides: TGTGCCAGCAGCTTAGGGCGGGAGGGGTACGAGCAGTACTTC. It encodes CASSLGREGYEQYF. The full variable domain, in which reference TRBV7-4 and TRBJ2-7 provide the parts outside the CDR3, is GAGVSQSPRYKVAKRGRDVALRCDSISGHVTLYWYRQTLGQGSEVLTYSQSDAQRDKSGRPSGRFSAERPERSVSTLKIQRTEQGDSAVYLCASSLGREGYEQYFGPGTRLTVT.

This clonotype was detected ten times or more. The chain joins TRBV3-1 to TRBJ1-2, with 8 bases lining up with TRBD1. Trimming removed 4 bases from V and 0 bases from J; junction bases left unmatched: 4. Germline V gives CDR1 LGHDT, CDR2 YNNKEL (reference sequence). This CDR3 region has 15 residues. CDR3 region: CASSPTGEANYGYTF. The CDR3 region has the DNA TGTGCCAGCAGCCCGACAGGGGAAGCTAACTATGGCTACACCTTC. The full variable domain, with the rest looked up from reference TRBV3-1 and TRBJ1-2, is DTAVSQTPKYLVTQMGNDKSIKCEQNLGHDTMYWYKQDSKKFLKIMFSYNNKELIINETVPNRFSPKSPDKAHLNLHINSLELGDSAVYFCASSPTGEANYGYTFGSGTRLTVV.

The table lists this clonotype with many counts. The chain joins TRBV2 to TRBJ2-2; tentatively, D is TRBD1 (6 bases). The length of the CDR3 is 17 residues. The V gene lost 6 bases and the J gene lost 4 bases, with 21 bases spanning the gap. The V gene's germline CDR1 is SNHLY and CDR2 FYNNEI. The CDR3 region is CASRKIRQAGATGELFF. The CDR3, as DNA: TGTGCCAGCAGGAAGATCCGACAGGCCGGGGCCACCGGGGAGCTGTTTTTT.

This clonotype was counted only a few times. This chain uses TRBV2 with TRBJ1-1; TRBD1 might be the D (6 bases). The germline V gene encodes CDR1 SNHLY and CDR2 FYNNEI. The CDR3 runs to 14 residues. The ends were cut back, 5 bases at V and 7 bases at J, with 17 bases in the middle. CDR3 protein: CASSLQGMTNEAFF. The CDR3 DNA sequence: TGTGCCAGCAGTCTGCAGGGGATGACTAATGAAGCTTTCTTT.

The gene calls are TRBV7-9 and TRBJ2-7; D not certain. Germline-derived CDR1 and CDR2 are SEHNR and FQNEAQ (reference sequence). V lost 9 bases and J 3 bases, leaving 15 bases between the germline ends. The CDR3 covers 13 residues. The CDR3 here is CASSIGPDYEQYF. The CDR3, as DNA: TGTGCCAGTAGCATAGGGCCGGACTACGAGCAGTACTTC.

In regard to this clonotype: Because the CDR3's place on the DNA is in doubt, the DNA is left out and the CDR3 is given as listed by TCRdb. The V gene is TRBV7-8, the J gene TRBJ1-1. The CDR3 spans 12 amino acids, including both terminal residues. CDR1 SGHVS and CDR2 FQNEAQ come from the germline V gene. The CDR3 sequence: CASSSTSGRAFF.

This sequence joins TRBV7-7 and TRBJ1-6; tentative D call: TRBD1 (6 bases). This CDR3 is 15 amino acids long. V was trimmed by 6 bases and J by 6 bases, leaving 15 bases between them. The germline V gene encodes CDR1 SSHAT and CDR2 FNYEAQ (reference sequence). The CDR3 bases are TGTGCCAGCAGTTTGGTCCAGGGGTTTAATTCACCCCTCCACTTT. It yields the protein CASSLVQGFNSPLHF.

The chain uses TRBV2 and TRBJ2-5, with 7 bases fitting TRBD1. This CDR3 has 14 residues. V gave up 6 bases and J gave up 1 base; unmatched junction bases: 5. CDR1 is SNHLY, CDR2 FYNNEI, per germline. CDR3 region: CASRPDRAQETQYF. The CDR3 coding sequence is TGTGCCAGCAGACCCGACAGGGCCCAAGAGACCCAGTACTTC.

This chain joins TRBV19 and TRBJ1-1; 10 bases align to TRBD1. CDR1 LNHDA and CDR2 SQIVND come from the germline V gene (reference sequence). Trimming at V came to 3 bases and at J to 4 bases, leaving 8 bases not matched to a gene. There are 16 residues in the CDR3. CDR3 amino acids: CASSMTGGFTGTEAFF. The CDR3 DNA is TGTGCCAGTAGTATGACAGGGGGCTTTACGGGCACTGAAGCTTTCTTT.

This clonotype occurred many times. The chain has TRBV12-3 or TRBV12-4 and TRBJ2-6; the match to TRBD1 covers 9 bases. The CDR3 is 17 residues long. Trimming removed 6 bases from V and 4 bases from J; junction bases left unmatched: 10. The CDR3 region has the DNA TGTGCCAGCAGACCCTCCGGGACAGGGTTCGGGGCCAACGTCCTGACTTTC. This translates into CASRPSGTGFGANVLTF.

This clonotype was observed at least ten times. The CDR3 region is CASSLKRDSSNEKLFF. The DNA for the CDR3 is TGTGCCAGCAGCTTGAAGAGGGACAGCTCTAATGAAAAACTGTTTTTT. The chain links TRBV5-4 to TRBJ1-4; 7 bases are shared with TRBD1. In germline, CDR1 is SGHNT, CDR2 YYREEE (reference sequence). This CDR3 region has 16 residues. The V segment lost 1 base and the J segment 3 bases; nucleotides outside the gene matches: 6.

The rearrangement links TRBV30 to TRBJ2-2; TRBD1 is a possible D gene (6 bases). V lost 0 bases to trimming and J lost 0 bases, with 8 bases between them. The V gene's germline CDR1 is GTSNPN and CDR2 SVGIG (reference sequence). The CDR3 totals 15 residues. The DNA of the CDR3 is TGTGCCTGGAGTGTACGACAGGCGAACACCGGGGAGCTGTTTTTT. This codes for CAWSVRQANTGELFF.

Details on this clonotype: The junction does not match germline at one end; this may be a read error. The chain uses TRBV10-2 and TRBJ1-2; D uncertain. Germline V gives CDR1 WSHSY, CDR2 SAAADI. CDR3 length: 15 amino acids. The CDR3 DNA reads as TGTGCCAGCAGTGAAGCGGCCCAACGAAACTATGGCTACACCTTC. Amino acids: CASSEAAQRNYGYTF.

On this clonotype: One junction end does not reproduce the germline sequence, and a read error may be involved. CDR3 region: CATSDPGLSTGELFF. The CDR3 DNA reads as TGTGCCACCAGTGATCCGGGACTCTCCACCGGGGAGCTGTTTTTT. The gene calls are TRBV2 and TRBJ2-2; TRBD2 might be the D (6 bases). The CDR3 consists of 15 residues. Germline values: CDR1 SNHLY, CDR2 FYNNEI. The variable domain in full, with the rest retrieved from reference TRBV2 and TRBJ2-2, is EPEVTQTPSHQVTQMGQEVILRCVPISNHLYFYWYRQILGQKVEFLVSFYNNEISEKSEIFDDQFSVERPDGSNFTLKIRSTKLEDSAMYFCATSDPGLSTGELFFGEGSRLTVL.

This clonotype has only a few counts. This chain joins TRBV10-3 and TRBJ1-4; a possible D gene is TRBD1 (6 bases). The CDR3 runs to 14 residues. The germline CDR1 and CDR2 sequences are ENHRY and SYGVKD. V lost 5 bases and J 8 bases, leaving 15 bases between the germline ends. For the CDR3, the DNA is TGTGCCATCAGTAGGACAGCGGTCGGCGAAAAACTGTTTTTT. This gives the protein CAISRTAVGEKLFF.